The 14 T cell receptor beta chains below come from one sample, sequenced in a study of blood T cell repertoires in COVID-19. The protocol was immunoSEQ multiplex PCR, while the TCRdb copy is restricted to in-frame clones and leaves out a portion. The table includes about 86,000 clones, over 80% detected once. Sequenced input: peripheral blood. Receptors originate from a woman of 80 years or more with active or convalescent COVID-19.

The chain links TRBV28 to TRBJ1-5; TRBD1 might be the D (6 bases). CDR3 length: 14 amino acids. The germline gives CDR1 MDHEN, CDR2 SYDVKM. Trimming removed 7 bases at V and 0 bases at J, with 10 bases between. The CDR3 here is CASMGAISNQPQHF. Written as DNA, the CDR3 is TGTGCCAGCATGGGGGCGATTAGCAATCAGCCCCAGCATTTT.

V and J are TRBV7-2 and TRBJ1-6, with TRBD1 identical over 10 bases. The CDR3 covers 15 residues. The germline gives CDR1 SGHTA, CDR2 FQGNSA. V lost 5 bases to trimming and J lost 10 bases; unmatched junction nucleotides: 8. The CDR3: CASSTRQGAGSPLHF. The CDR3 DNA reads TGTGCCAGCAGCACCAGACAGGGGGCCGGGTCACCCCTCCACTTT.

The rearrangement links TRBV19 to TRBJ2-1; 9 nucleotides agree with TRBD2. J lost 10 bases, V lost 3 bases, and 13 bases had no gene match. This CDR3 is 16 amino acids long. CDR1 LNHDA and CDR2 SQIVND come from the germline V gene (reference sequence). CDR3 DNA: TGTGCCAGTAGTATGACTAGCGGCCAGCGCTCCAGAGAGCAGTTCTTC. Translation gives CASSMTSGQRSREQFF.

This chain links TRBV6-2 or TRBV6-3 with TRBJ2-1, with TRBD2 matching 10 bases. The CDR3 extends over 14 amino acids. The germline V gene encodes CDR1 MNHEY and CDR2 SVGEGT. The V segment lost 6 bases and the J segment 8 bases; nucleotides outside the gene matches: 7. The CDR3 coding sequence is TGTGCCAGCAGACCTAGCGGGGGTGTGGATGAGCAGTTCTTC. As protein: CASRPSGGVDEQFF.

The chain combines TRBV4-3 with TRBJ1-1, with TRBD1 as a possible D gene (6 bases). The V gene lost 1 base and the J gene lost 2 bases, with 11 bases spanning the gap. The CDR3 loop spans 15 amino acids. Germline V gives CDR1 LGHNA, CDR2 YSLEER. CDR3 DNA sequence: TGCGCCAGCAGCCAAGGGACAGTAAGAAACACTGAAGCTTTCTTT. This sequence encodes CASSQGTVRNTEAFF.

The rearrangement joins TRBV7-2 to TRBJ1-5; D gene unclear. The germline V and J ends were trimmed by 5 bases and 6 bases, with 8 bases remaining between them. This CDR3 spans 12 amino acids. The germline gives CDR1 SGHTA, CDR2 FQGNSA. The CDR3 DNA reads TGTGCCAGCAGCGACCCGGGTCAGCCCCAGCATTTT. Amino acid sequence: CASSDPGQPQHF.

The CDR3 DNA is TGTGCCAGCAGTTACTCGACGGGGGGCAATGAAAAACTGTTTTTT. Protein product: CASSYSTGGNEKLFF. This chain uses TRBV6-6 with TRBJ1-4, with a possible D match to TRBD1 (6 bases). V was clipped by 0 bases and J by 5 bases, with 10 bases between them. CDR1 and CDR2 (germline): MNHNY, SVGAGI (reference sequence). This CDR3 spans 15 amino acids.

The V gene is TRBV7-2, the J gene TRBJ1-6; perhaps TRBD1 as D (6 bases). Trimming stripped 4 bases from V and 9 bases from J, with 16 bases between. The CDR3 length is 15 residues. CDR1 is SGHTA and CDR2 is FQGNSA in the germline V gene. The CDR3 spells CASSYYTGNSSPLHF. The CDR3 DNA is TGTGCCAGCAGCTACTATACAGGGAACTCTTCACCCCTCCACTTT.

V is TRBV19 and J is TRBJ1-2; 7 positions match TRBD1. Trimming took 1 base from V and 4 from J; bases not matched to a gene: 12. The CDR3 has 17 amino acids. CDR1 is LNHDA, CDR2 SQIVND, per germline (reference sequence). CDR3 DNA: TGTGCCAGTAGTATAGGATATGCGAACAGGGGACCCTATGGCTACACCTTC. It encodes CASSIGYANRGPYGYTF.

The gene calls are TRBV6-4 and TRBJ1-4, with TRBD1 matching 7 bases. Germline CDR1 reads MRHNA; CDR2 reads SNTAGT. V lost 6 bases, J lost 3 bases, and 7 bases stayed unmatched. CDR3 length: 15 amino acids. The CDR3 here is CASSAFGTANEKLFF. In nucleotides, the CDR3 is TGTGCCAGCAGCGCCTTCGGGACAGCTAATGAAAAACTGTTTTTT.

The rearrangement uses TRBV5-5 and TRBJ1-3; tentative D call: TRBD1 (6 bases). Trimming cost V 2 bases and J 0 bases, with 12 bases left between them. The CDR3 spans 16 residues. Germline V lookup: CDR1 SGHKS, CDR2 YYEKEE (reference sequence). DNA of the CDR3: TGTGCCAGCAGCTTACAGGGCGCCTTCTCTGGAAACACCATATATTTT. It is translated as CASSLQGAFSGNTIYF.

The rearrangement joins TRBV28 to TRBJ2-7, with D perhaps matching TRBD1 (6 bases). V was pared by 1 base and J by 0 bases, with 13 bases between. Germline loops: CDR1 MDHEN, CDR2 SYDVKM. The CDR3 totals 16 residues. Here the CDR3 reads CASSLFLGQLSYEQYF. The CDR3 region has the DNA TGTGCCAGCAGTTTATTCCTCGGACAGCTCTCCTACGAGCAGTACTTC.

V and J are TRBV6-2 or TRBV6-3 and TRBJ1-4, with TRBD1 matching over 9 bases. The CDR3 consists of 16 residues. Germline CDR1 MNHEY, CDR2 SVGEGT. With 4 bases clipped from V and 7 bases from J, the junction kept 10 bases outside the gene matches. CDR3 in amino acids: CASSSPPGQGAEKLFF. In DNA form, the CDR3 reads TGTGCCAGCAGTTCACCACCGGGACAGGGTGCTGAAAAACTGTTTTTT.

DNA of the CDR3: TGCGCCAGCAGCGAAGGGGGGGACACTGAAGCTTTCTTT. It codes for CASSEGGDTEAFF. J is TRBJ1-1 and V is TRBV5-1; a weak D match, TRBD1 (6 bases). Germline CDR1 is SGHRS and CDR2 is YFSETQ. V was trimmed by 4 bases and J by 3 bases, leaving 10 bases between them. This CDR3 comprises 13 residues.